A single sample is the source of the 20 T cell receptor beta chains below, sequenced in a study of memory B cells and T cells in multiple sclerosis. After stimulus-free culture, autoproliferating CFSE-dim and non-proliferating CFSE-high T cells were sequenced separately. Pooled replicate wells came from around 50 million CFSE-labeled PBMCs cultured approximately 7 days without stimulus. Profiling relied on immunoSEQ multiplex PCR, and the TCRdb table lists in-frame clones only, not all of them. The table lists over 35,000 clones, more than 65% of them singletons. Their specific antigens are unknown. The specimen was PBMCs from blood kept in culture. These receptors were collected from a human donor with multiple sclerosis.

V is TRBV7-6 and J is TRBJ1-2; tentatively, D is TRBD1 (6 bases). Germline CDR1 SGHVS, CDR2 FNYEAQ. CDR3 size: 14 residues. The V end was cut by 5 bases, the J end by 6 bases, with 16 bases between. DNA for the CDR3: TGTGCCAGCAGCACTACGTGGGGGGCGGATGGCTACACCTTC. It codes for CASSTTWGADGYTF.

The rearrangement joins TRBV6-5 to TRBJ1-5; no definite D call. Deletions cut 0 bases from V and 5 bases from J, with 11 bases between. The CDR3 runs 15 residues. Germline CDR1 reads MNHEY; CDR2 reads SVGAGI. CDR3 sequence: CASSYSYRSDQPQHF. CDR3 DNA sequence: TGTGCCAGCAGTTACTCGTATAGGTCGGATCAGCCCCAGCATTTT.

The rearrangement uses TRBV7-3 and TRBJ1-5, with TRBD1 identical over 7 bases. The CDR3 is 13 residues long. J gave up 5 bases and V 5 bases, and 3 bases lay outside the gene matches. CDR1 SGHTA and CDR2 FQGTGA come from the germline V gene. The CDR3 DNA reads as TGTGCCAGCAGCCCCGGACAGGATCAGCCCCAGCATTTT. It specifies CASSPGQDQPQHF.

The V call is TRBV5-6, the J call TRBJ2-2; D is ambiguous. Per the germline V gene, CDR1 is SGHDT and CDR2 is YYEEEE. Trimming pared 1 base from V and 6 bases from J, leaving 13 bases between. This CDR3 contains 15 residues. DNA for the CDR3: TGTGCCAGCAGCTTGAGGGTAGGGTACCCCGGGGAGCTGTTTTTT. Protein sequence: CASSLRVGYPGELFF.

V is TRBV4-1 and J is TRBJ2-3, with 9 positions matching TRBD1. Germline V gene lookup returns CDR1 MGHRA and CDR2 YSYEKL. Germline trimming cut 0 bases from V and 3 bases from J; bases unmatched to any gene: 1. This CDR3 contains 15 residues. In nucleotides, the CDR3 is TGCGCCAGCAGCCAAGAGGACAGGGGAACAGATACGCAGTATTTT. It specifies CASSQEDRGTDTQYF.

The chain recombines TRBV4-2 with TRBJ2-5; D remains ambiguous. The CDR3 length is 13 residues. Trimming pared 0 bases from V and 5 bases from J, leaving 7 bases between. Germline V gene sequence: CDR1 LGHNA, CDR2 YNFKEQ. CDR3 nucleotides: TGTGCCAGCAGCCAAGAGTCTCGGGAGACCCAGTACTTC. Translating gives CASSQESRETQYF.

This rearrangement joins TRBV19 to TRBJ2-7; 14 positions agree with TRBD2. Per germline, CDR1 LNHDA and CDR2 SQIVND (reference sequence). Unmatched junction bases numbered 11, after V lost 5 bases and J lost 2 bases. The CDR3 loop spans 18 amino acids. The CDR3 nucleotides read TGTGCCAGTAGTGCCCAACGACCGACTAGCGGGGGGGCCTACGAGCAGTACTTC. It codes for CASSAQRPTSGGAYEQYF.

The chain recombines TRBV10-3 with TRBJ1-1; tentatively, D is TRBD1 (6 bases). The CDR3 is 15 amino acids. Per germline, CDR1 ENHRY and CDR2 SYGVKD. Trimming removed 6 bases at V and 2 bases at J, with 16 bases between. The CDR3 DNA follows: TGTGCCATCAGGACAGGATTCGGGATCAACACTGAAGCTTTCTTT. The encoded protein is CAIRTGFGINTEAFF.

This chain uses TRBV15 with TRBJ1-5, with a tentative D call TRBD1 (6 bases). Looked up from germline, CDR1 is LNHNV and CDR2 is YYDKDF (reference sequence). The V end lost 4 bases, the J end lost 9 bases, and 22 bases lay between the germline ends. This CDR3 has 16 residues. CDR3 loop: CATSKGGGEALGPQHF. CDR3 in DNA: TGTGCCACCAGCAAGGGGGGTGGGGAGGCCTTGGGGCCCCAGCATTTT.

The rearrangement joins TRBV5-1 to TRBJ2-3; 7 bases are shared with TRBD1. The germline V gene encodes CDR1 SGHRS and CDR2 YFSETQ. The CDR3 runs 15 residues. J lost 4 bases, V lost 7 bases, and 12 bases had no gene match. The CDR3 DNA follows: TGCGCCAGCTCACCGGGACAGAGGGTCGCAGATACGCAGTATTTT. As protein: CASSPGQRVADTQYF.

The V call is TRBV4-1, the J call TRBJ2-2, with D possibly matching TRBD2 (6 bases). V was shortened by 7 bases and J by 5 bases, with 20 bases between the two germline ends. The CDR3 consists of 16 residues. The germline gives CDR1 MGHRA, CDR2 YSYEKL. CDR3 bases: TGCGCCAGCAAAAAATCCCAGGGACTTTCGACCGGGGAGCTGTTTTTT. Encoded protein: CASKKSQGLSTGELFF.

The rearrangement links TRBV27 to TRBJ2-2; 8 nucleotides align to TRBD1. CDR1 is MNHEY and CDR2 is SMNVEV in the germline V gene (reference sequence). The CDR3 totals 13 residues. J gave up 5 bases and V 6 bases, and 2 bases lay outside the gene matches. CDR3 nucleotide sequence: TGTGCCAGCAGCAGGACAGGGACCGGGGAGCTGTTTTTT. It specifies CASSRTGTGELFF.

In its sample, this clone was seen once. CDR3 bases: TGTGCCAGCAGCTCCTGGCTCCAAGTTTTGTCTAATGAAAAACTGTTTTTT. This translates into CASSSWLQVLSNEKLFF. This sequence joins TRBV7-2 and TRBJ1-4; unclear D gene. Trimming stripped 4 bases from V and 3 bases from J, with 18 bases between. Germline values: CDR1 SGHTA, CDR2 FQGNSA. The CDR3 length is 17 residues.

The rearrangement uses TRBV27 and TRBJ2-1, with a tentative D call TRBD2 (6 bases). Germline CDR1 MNHEY, CDR2 SMNVEV (reference sequence). The CDR3 has 14 amino acids. Trimming removed 8 bases at V and 0 bases at J, with 11 bases between. In DNA, the CDR3 is TGTGCCAGCTCGGCCGGGAGCTCCTACAATGAGCAGTTCTTC. It is translated as CASSAGSSYNEQFF.

Only a few counts were recorded for this clone. CDR3 bases: TGCGCCAGCAGCCAGGAACGTCGGACCGGGGAGCTGTTTTTT. Amino acids: CASSQERRTGELFF. The gene calls are TRBV4-3 and TRBJ2-2; D is undetermined. CDR1 and CDR2 (germline): LGHNA, YSLEER. The CDR3 sequence is 14 residues long. Trimming pared 3 bases from V and 5 bases from J, leaving 10 bases between.

The chain is built from TRBV5-1 and TRBJ2-7; a possible D gene is TRBD2 (6 bases). Germline CDR1 SGHRS, CDR2 YFSETQ. Trimming left V 3 bases short and J 4 bases short, with 14 bases between. This CDR3 spans 14 amino acids. The CDR3 nucleotides read TGCGCCAGCAGCTCTCAGGGCGGGATTTACGAGCAGTACTTC. Translation gives CASSSQGGIYEQYF.

This clone was observed a handful of times. This chain connects TRBV19 to TRBJ1-2; tentatively, D is TRBD1 (6 bases). Germline assignment: CDR1 LNHDA and CDR2 SQIVND (reference sequence). This CDR3 is built from 14 residues. Trimming shortened V by 4 bases and J by 5 bases, and 14 bases separated the two germline ends. For the CDR3, the DNA is TGTGCCAGTAGTACCCCGACAGGATCTTATGGCTACACCTTC. This sequence encodes CASSTPTGSYGYTF.

This clone appeared once. The rearrangement uses TRBV20-1 and TRBJ1-1, with a possible D match to TRBD1 (5 bases). Germline-derived CDR1 and CDR2 are DFQATT and SNEGSKA (reference sequence). Trimming left V 6 bases short and J 5 bases short, with 7 bases between. The length of the CDR3 is 10 residues. DNA of the CDR3: TGCAGTGCGGGGCTGACTGAAGCTTTCTTT. This translates into CSAGLTEAFF.

The chain is built from TRBV5-1 and TRBJ1-4; D gene unclear. CDR3 size: 14 residues. With 0 bases removed from V and 4 bases from J, the gap between germline ends came to 7 bases. Germline CDR1 is SGHRS and CDR2 is YFSETQ. CDR3 bases: TGCGCCAGCAGCTTGGGCCAAGGTAATGAAAAACTGTTTTTT. Translation: CASSLGQGNEKLFF.

This chain uses TRBV5-1 with TRBJ2-7, with no clear D. CDR3 size: 14 residues. Looked up from germline, CDR1 is SGHRS and CDR2 is YFSETQ. V was cut by 0 bases and J by 1 base, with 8 bases left in between. The CDR3 sequence is CASSLGVRSYEQYF. CDR3 nucleotides: TGCGCCAGCAGCTTGGGGGTGCGATCCTACGAGCAGTACTTC.